The clone carrying this T cell receptor beta chain occurred many times. Its antigen is as yet unknown. MiXCR, applied by TCRdb to the 5' RACE reads, yields one record per CDR3 protein. Among nearly 650,000 distinct CDR3 sequences listed, roughly 7.1% were seen once. This specimen belongs to a study of identical twins. V gave up 2 bases and J gave up 2 bases; unmatched junction bases: 5. The CDR3 runs 15 residues. CDR1 SGHRS and CDR2 YFSETQ come from the germline V gene. Regarding the study as a whole: Out-of-frame alpha sequences common to twins were enriched for low generation probability.

These data were also filed under a second study, of yellow fever vaccine responses in identical twins.

The chain uses TRBV5-1 and TRBJ1-1, with 8 bases that match TRBD1. The sequenced sample was PBMCs. This sequence was found in a woman aged 18-35 years in good health. DNA for the CDR3: TGCGCCAGCAGCTTCTGGACAGGGAGTAACACTGAAGCTTTCTTT. As protein: CASSFWTGSNTEAFF.